The 5 T cell receptor beta chains in this list originate from one sample, sequenced in a study of cytomegalovirus exposure and HLA in healthy donors. The protocol was immunoSEQ multiplex PCR, while the TCRdb copy is restricted to in-frame clones and leaves out a portion. The table records 150,000 to 200,000 clones, about nine tenths of them present only once. Sequenced input: PBMCs. All receptors derive from a man aged 18-30 years in good health and CMV-seropositive.

This clone was seen a few times. The chain links TRBV6-1 to TRBJ2-2, with 8 bases matching TRBD2. V dropped 4 bases and J dropped 2; count of bases not matched to a gene: 9. CDR1 and CDR2 (germline): MNHNS, SASEGT. The CDR3 spans 17 residues. As DNA, the CDR3 is TGTGCCAGCAGTGGTCAGGAGCGGGGGCCTAACACCGGGGAGCTGTTTTTT. Its translation: CASSGQERGPNTGELFF.

The V call is TRBV28, the J call TRBJ1-4; 8 nucleotides match TRBD1. Germline V gives CDR1 MDHEN, CDR2 SYDVKM. Germline trimming cut 5 bases from V and 0 bases from J; bases unmatched to any gene: 2. This CDR3 has 15 amino acids. The CDR3 coding sequence is TGTGCCAGCAGTCAACAGGGGGCAACTAATGAAAAACTGTTTTTT. This gives the protein CASSQQGATNEKLFF.

This chain connects TRBV11-3 to TRBJ2-2; possibly TRBD2 for D (6 bases). V lost 0 bases to trimming and J lost 0 bases, with 14 bases between them. Per the germline V gene, CDR1 is SGHNT and CDR2 is YENEEA. The CDR3 totals 18 residues. The CDR3 region has the DNA TGTGCCAGCAGCTTAGATCAGGGAGGATCTACGAACACCGGGGAGCTGTTTTTT. Protein sequence: CASSLDQGGSTNTGELFF.

The CDR3 DNA follows: TGTGCCAGCAGTTTAGCGGCAGGGGGCTCCTACGAGCAGTACTTC. The encoded protein is CASSLAAGGSYEQYF. This sequence joins TRBV27 and TRBJ2-7, with TRBD1 matching 7 bases. Losses at the gene ends were 2 bases for V and 0 bases for J; bases not matched to a gene: 4. From germline, CDR1 is MNHEY and CDR2 SMNVEV (reference sequence). This CDR3 has 15 residues.

The chain recombines TRBV4-3 with TRBJ1-5; TRBD1 might be the D (5 bases). CDR1 is LGHNA and CDR2 is YSLEER in the germline V gene. This CDR3 contains 16 residues. With 0 bases removed from V and 4 bases from J, the gap between germline ends came to 13 bases. This chain's CDR3 is CASSQEGQGLNQPQHF. The CDR3 nucleotides are TGCGCCAGCAGCCAAGAAGGCCAGGGATTAAATCAGCCCCAGCATTTT.